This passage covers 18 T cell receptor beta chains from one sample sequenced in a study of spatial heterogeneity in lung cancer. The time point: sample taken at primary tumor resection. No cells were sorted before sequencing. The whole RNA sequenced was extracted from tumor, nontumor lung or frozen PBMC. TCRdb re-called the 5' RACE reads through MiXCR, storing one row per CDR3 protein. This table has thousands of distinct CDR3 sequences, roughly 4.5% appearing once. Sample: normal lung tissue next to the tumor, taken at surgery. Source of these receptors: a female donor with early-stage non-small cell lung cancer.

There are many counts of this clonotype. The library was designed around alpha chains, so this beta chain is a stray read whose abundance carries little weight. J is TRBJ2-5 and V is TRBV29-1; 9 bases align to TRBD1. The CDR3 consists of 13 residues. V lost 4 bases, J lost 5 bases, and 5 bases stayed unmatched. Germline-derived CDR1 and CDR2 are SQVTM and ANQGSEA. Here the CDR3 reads CSVGQGGRETQYF. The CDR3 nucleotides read TGCAGCGTTGGACAGGGGGGTCGTGAGACCCAGTACTTC.

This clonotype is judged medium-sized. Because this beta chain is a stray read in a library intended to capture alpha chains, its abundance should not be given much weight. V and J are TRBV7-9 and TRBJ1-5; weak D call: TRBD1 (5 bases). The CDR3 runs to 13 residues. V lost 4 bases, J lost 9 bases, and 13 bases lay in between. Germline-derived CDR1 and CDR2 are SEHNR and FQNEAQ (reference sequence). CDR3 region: CASSSQGGGPQHF. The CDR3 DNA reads TGTGCCAGCAGCTCCCAGGGCGGGGGGCCCCAGCATTTT. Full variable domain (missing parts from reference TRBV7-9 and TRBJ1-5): DTGVSQNPRHKITKRGQNVTFRCDPISEHNRLYWYRQTLGQGPEFLTYFQNEAQLEKSRLLSDRFSAERPKGSFSTLEIQRTEQGDSAMYLCASSSQGGGPQHFGDGTRLSIL.

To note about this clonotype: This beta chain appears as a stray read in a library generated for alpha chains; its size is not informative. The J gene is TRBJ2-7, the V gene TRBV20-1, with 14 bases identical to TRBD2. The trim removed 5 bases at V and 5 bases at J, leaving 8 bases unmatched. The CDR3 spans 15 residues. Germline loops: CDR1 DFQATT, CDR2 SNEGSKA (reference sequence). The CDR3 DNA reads TGCAGTGCTCAACCCCCGGGACTAGCGGGAGACGAGCAGTACTTC. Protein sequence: CSAQPPGLAGDEQYF.

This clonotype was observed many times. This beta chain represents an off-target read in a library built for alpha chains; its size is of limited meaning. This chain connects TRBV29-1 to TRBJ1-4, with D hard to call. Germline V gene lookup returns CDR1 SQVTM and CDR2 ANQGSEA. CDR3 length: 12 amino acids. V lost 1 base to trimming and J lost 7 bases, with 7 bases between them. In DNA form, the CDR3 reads TGCAGCGTTGAAGTTAGCGGTGAAAAACTGTTTTTT. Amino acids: CSVEVSGEKLFF.

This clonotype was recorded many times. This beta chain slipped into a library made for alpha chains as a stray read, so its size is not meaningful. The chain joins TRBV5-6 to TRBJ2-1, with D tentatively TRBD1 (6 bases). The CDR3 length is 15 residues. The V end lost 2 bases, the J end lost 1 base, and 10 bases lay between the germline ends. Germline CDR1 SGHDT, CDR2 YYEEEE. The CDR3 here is CASSLGQLSYNEQFF. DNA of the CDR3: TGTGCCAGCAGCTTAGGACAGCTATCCTACAATGAGCAGTTCTTC. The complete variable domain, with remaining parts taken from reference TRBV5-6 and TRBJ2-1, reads DAGVTQSPTHLIKTRGQQVTLRCSPKSGHDTVSWYQQALGQGPQFIFQYYEEEERQRGNFPDRFSGHQFPNYSSELNVNALLLGDSALYLCASSLGQLSYNEQFFGPGTRLTVL.

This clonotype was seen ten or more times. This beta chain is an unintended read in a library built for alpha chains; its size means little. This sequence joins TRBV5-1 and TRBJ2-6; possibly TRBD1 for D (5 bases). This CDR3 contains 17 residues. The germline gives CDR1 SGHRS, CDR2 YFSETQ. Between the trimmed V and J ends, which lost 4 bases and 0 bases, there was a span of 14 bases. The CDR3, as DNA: TGCGCCAGCAGCCCTTGGGGCTCCAGCTCTGGGGCCAACGTCCTGACTTTC. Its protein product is CASSPWGSSSGANVLTF.

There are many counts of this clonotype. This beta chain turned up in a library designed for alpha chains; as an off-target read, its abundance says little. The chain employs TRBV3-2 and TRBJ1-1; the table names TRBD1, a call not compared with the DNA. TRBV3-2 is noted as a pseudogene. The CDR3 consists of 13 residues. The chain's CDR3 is CASQGPGATEAFF. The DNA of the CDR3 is TGTGCCAGCCAAGGGCCGGGGGCCACTGAAGCTTTCTTT.

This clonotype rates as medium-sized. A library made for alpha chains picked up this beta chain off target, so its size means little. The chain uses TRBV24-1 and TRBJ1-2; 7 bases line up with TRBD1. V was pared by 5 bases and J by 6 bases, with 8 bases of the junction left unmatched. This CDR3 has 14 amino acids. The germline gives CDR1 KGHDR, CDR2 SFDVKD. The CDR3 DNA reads TGTGCCACCAGTGCAGGGGGTCAAGGGGATGGCTACACCTTC. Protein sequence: CATSAGGQGDGYTF.

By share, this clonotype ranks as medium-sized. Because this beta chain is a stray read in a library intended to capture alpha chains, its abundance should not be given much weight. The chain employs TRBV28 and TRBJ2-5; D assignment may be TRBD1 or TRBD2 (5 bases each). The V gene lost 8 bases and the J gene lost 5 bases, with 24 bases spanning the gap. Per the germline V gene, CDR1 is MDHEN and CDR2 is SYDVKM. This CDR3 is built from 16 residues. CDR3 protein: CASPPRGAGNKETQYF. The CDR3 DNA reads TGTGCCAGCCCCCCGAGAGGGGCAGGGAATAAGGAGACCCAGTACTTC.

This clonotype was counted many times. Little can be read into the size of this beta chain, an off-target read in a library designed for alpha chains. The CDR3, as DNA: TGTGCCAGCAGCAAGGGGCAGGGCTCAAGCGGTGAGCAGTTCTTC. Translation: CASSKGQGSSGEQFF. The V call is TRBV7-9, the J call TRBJ2-1; D is tentatively TRBD1 or TRBD2 (5 bases each). V gave up 5 bases and J gave up 9 bases, with 20 bases separating them. CDR3 length: 15 amino acids. Germline lookup yields CDR1 SEHNR and CDR2 FQNEAQ (reference sequence).

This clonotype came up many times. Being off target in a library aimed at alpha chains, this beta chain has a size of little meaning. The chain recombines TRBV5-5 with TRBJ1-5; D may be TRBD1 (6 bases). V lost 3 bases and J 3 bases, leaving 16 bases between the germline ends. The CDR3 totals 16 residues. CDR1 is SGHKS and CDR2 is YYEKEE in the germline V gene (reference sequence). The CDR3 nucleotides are TGTGCCAGCAGCTCAGACGGCCGGGGGCCCAATCAGCCCCAGCATTTT. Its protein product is CASSSDGRGPNQPQHF.

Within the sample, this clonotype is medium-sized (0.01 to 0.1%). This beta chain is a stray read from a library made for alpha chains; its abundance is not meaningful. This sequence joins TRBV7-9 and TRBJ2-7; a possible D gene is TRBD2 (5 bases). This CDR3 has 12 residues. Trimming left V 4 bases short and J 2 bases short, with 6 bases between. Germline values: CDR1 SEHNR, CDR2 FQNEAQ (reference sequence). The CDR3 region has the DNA TGTGCCAGCAGCTCCGGGACCTACGAGCAGTACTTC. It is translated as CASSSGTYEQYF.

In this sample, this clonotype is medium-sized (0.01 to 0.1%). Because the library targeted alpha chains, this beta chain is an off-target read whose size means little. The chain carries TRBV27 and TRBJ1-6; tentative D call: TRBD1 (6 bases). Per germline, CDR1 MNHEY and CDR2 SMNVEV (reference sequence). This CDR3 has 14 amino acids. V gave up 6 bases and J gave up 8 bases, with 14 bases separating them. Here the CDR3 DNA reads TGTGCCAGCAGGACTTGGGCAGGGGATTCACCCCTCCACTTT. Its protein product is CASRTWAGDSPLHF.

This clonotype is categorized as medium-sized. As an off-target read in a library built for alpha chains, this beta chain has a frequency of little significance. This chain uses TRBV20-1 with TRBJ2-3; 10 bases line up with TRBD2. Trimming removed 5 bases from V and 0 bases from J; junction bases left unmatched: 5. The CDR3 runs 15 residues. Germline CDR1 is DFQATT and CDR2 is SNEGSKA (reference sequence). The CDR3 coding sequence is TGCAGTGCTCGCCTAGCGGGAGTTAGCACAGATACGCAGTATTTT. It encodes CSARLAGVSTDTQYF.

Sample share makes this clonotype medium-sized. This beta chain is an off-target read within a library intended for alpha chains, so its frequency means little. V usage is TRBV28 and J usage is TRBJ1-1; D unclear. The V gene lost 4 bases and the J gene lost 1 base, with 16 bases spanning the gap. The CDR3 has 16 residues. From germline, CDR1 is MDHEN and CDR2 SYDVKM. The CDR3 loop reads CASSSRGEFRNTEAFF. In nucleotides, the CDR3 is TGTGCCAGCAGTTCTCGGGGTGAGTTCCGGAACACTGAAGCTTTCTTT.

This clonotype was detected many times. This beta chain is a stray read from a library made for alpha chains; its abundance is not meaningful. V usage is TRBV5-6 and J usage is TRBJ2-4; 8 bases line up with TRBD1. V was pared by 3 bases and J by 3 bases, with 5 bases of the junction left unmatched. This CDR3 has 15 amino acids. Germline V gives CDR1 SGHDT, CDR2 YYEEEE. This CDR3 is CASSSTGVGKNIQYF. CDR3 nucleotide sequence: TGTGCCAGCAGCTCGACAGGGGTAGGCAAAAACATTCAGTACTTC.

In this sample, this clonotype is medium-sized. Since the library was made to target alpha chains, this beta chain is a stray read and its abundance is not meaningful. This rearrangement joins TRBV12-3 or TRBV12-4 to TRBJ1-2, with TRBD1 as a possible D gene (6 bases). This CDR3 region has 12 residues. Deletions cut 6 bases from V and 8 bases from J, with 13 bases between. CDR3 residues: CASRGGPGGYTF. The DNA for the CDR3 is TGTGCCAGCAGAGGGGGGCCGGGAGGCTACACCTTC.

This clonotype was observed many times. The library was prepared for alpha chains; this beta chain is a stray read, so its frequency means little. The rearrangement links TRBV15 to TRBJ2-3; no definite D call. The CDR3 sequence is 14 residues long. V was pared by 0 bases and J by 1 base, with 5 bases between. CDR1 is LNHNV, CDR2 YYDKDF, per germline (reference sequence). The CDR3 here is CATSRDLGTDTQYF. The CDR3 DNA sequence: TGTGCCACCAGCAGAGATTTAGGCACAGATACGCAGTATTTT.